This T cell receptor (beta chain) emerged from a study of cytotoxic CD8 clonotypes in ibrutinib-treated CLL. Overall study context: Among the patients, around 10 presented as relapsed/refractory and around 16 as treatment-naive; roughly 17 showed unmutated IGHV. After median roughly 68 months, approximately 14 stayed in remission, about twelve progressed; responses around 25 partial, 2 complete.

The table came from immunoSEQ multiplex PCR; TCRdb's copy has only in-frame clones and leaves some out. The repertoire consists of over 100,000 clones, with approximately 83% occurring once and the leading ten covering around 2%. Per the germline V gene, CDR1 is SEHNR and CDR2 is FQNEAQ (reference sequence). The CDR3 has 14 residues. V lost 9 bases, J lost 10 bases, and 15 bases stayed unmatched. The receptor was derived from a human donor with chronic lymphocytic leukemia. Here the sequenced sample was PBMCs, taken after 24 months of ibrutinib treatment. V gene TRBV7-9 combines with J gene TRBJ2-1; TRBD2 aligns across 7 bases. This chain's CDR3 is CARTRLGGSREQFF. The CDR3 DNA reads TGTGCCAGGACCCGTTTAGGCGGGAGCCGCGAGCAGTTCTTC.